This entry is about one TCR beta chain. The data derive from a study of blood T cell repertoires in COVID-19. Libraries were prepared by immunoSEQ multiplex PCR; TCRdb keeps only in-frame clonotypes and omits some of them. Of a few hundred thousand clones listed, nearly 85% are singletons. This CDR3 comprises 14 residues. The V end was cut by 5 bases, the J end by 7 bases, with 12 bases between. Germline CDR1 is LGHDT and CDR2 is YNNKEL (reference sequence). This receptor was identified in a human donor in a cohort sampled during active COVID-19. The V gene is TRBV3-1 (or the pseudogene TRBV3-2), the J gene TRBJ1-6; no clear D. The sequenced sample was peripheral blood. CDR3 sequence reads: CASSKKGGNSPLHF. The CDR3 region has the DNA TGTGCCAGCAGCAAAAAGGGAGGGAATTCACCCCTCCACTTT.